One and the same sample provided the 2 T cell receptor beta chains below, sequenced in a study of Tregs in tolerant kidney transplant recipients. Data came from immunoSEQ multiplex PCR; TCRdb stores just in-frame clones and leaves some out. The sample has under 100,000 clones, more than 90% seen once. Sequencing was carried out using CD8+ T cells from blood. The receptors derive from a human donor in good health.

The rearrangement joins TRBV4-1 to TRBJ2-1, with D possibly TRBD2 on 5 matching bases. Germline V gives CDR1 MGHRA, CDR2 YSYEKL. V shed 0 bases and J shed 10 bases, with 13 bases lying between them. The CDR3 sequence is 14 residues long. CDR3 residues: CASSQDAGGEEQFF. The CDR3, as DNA: TGCGCCAGCAGCCAAGACGCGGGTGGGGAGGAGCAGTTCTTC.

This rearrangement joins TRBV5-1 to TRBJ2-7; TRBD2 aligns across 8 bases. The CDR3 has 13 residues. The germline V gene has CDR1 SGHRS and CDR2 YFSETQ. Germline trimming cut 1 base from V and 6 bases from J; bases unmatched to any gene: 3. The CDR3 nucleotides are TGCGCCAGCAGCTTGACGGGACTAGTCGAGCAGTACTTC. This codes for CASSLTGLVEQYF.